This is a list of T cell receptor beta chains from one sample in a study of cytomegalovirus exposure and HLA in healthy donors. The repertoire was sequenced with immunoSEQ multiplex PCR; TCRdb's copy has only in-frame clones and lacks some. This sample has about 150,000 clones, with roughly 90% found just once. The sample was PBMCs. All receptors come from a woman aged 18-29 years in good health and CMV-seronegative. Both conserved end residues are trimmed from each CDR3. A row's size may be missing; if present it is once, few, many or a size class.

TRBV10-2,13,TRBJ1-5,NA,ASSAYRQSNQPQH
TRBV28,14,TRBJ2-1,NA,ASSFRPTLGVNEQF
TRBV19,12,TRBJ1-1,few,ASREARDRAEAF
TRBV9,13,TRBJ2-7,NA,ASSITGGFSYEQY
TRBV4-1,14,TRBJ2-1,NA,ASSQEPAGGIDEQF
TRBV18,14,TRBJ2-3,NA,ASSPQGVGGTDTQY
TRBV7-2,11,TRBJ2-7,NA,ASSDRGTYEQY
TRBV28,13,TRBJ1-3,NA,ASSSPGISGNTIY
TRBV7-2,11,TRBJ1-5,few,ASSFEENQPQH
TRBV7-2,13,TRBJ2-3,NA,ASSTSGQFTDTQY
TRBV27,13,TRBJ1-2,NA,ASSLFQGVDYGYT
TRBV7-6,14,TRBJ1-1,NA,ASSLGQGLANTEAF
TRBV18,17,TRBJ2-6,once,ASSPPSSGGVFWANVLT
TRBV11-1,14,TRBJ2-3,NA,ASSFGLAGGTDTQY
TRBV7-2,12,TRBJ2-6,NA,ASISGTKANVLT
TRBV4-2,14,TRBJ2-5,NA,ASSQDQAGTPETQY
TRBV30,13,TRBJ1-1,NA,AWSDRRQGGTEAF
TRBV28,15,TRBJ2-3,NA,ASKETKGQGYTDTQY
TRBV7-9,11,TRBJ2-7,NA,ASSRGASYEQY
TRBV6-5,13,NA,NA,ASTPLGRGGYEQY
TRBV2,10,TRBJ1-1,NA,ASSLRDTEAF
TRBV6-6,11,TRBJ2-1,NA,ASSPEVRGEQF
TRBV5-4,14,TRBJ2-1,once,ASSPVGQGAYNEQF
TRBV30,11,TRBJ1-2,NA,AWSELRTNDYT
TRBV5-4,14,TRBJ1-2,NA,ASSPARGETNYGYT
TRBV19,9,TRBJ2-5,NA,ASSSGETQY
TRBV6-6,14,TRBJ2-5,NA,ASSPASGTYQETQY
TRBV28,13,TRBJ2-7,NA,ASSTAGTASYEQY
TRBV7-9,11,TRBJ2-7,once,SSSLGPVPEQY
TRBV19,14,TRBJ1-4,NA,ASSPPGSSTNEKLF
TRBV18,15,TRBJ1-2,NA,ASSPTSGIRGKRGYT
TRBV6-5,12,TRBJ2-2,NA,ASSYSLVGGELF
TRBV11-2,12,TRBJ1-4,NA,ASSWGQDNEKLF
TRBV10-2,11,TRBJ2-7,NA,ASSERGVDEQY
TRBV30,11,TRBJ2-2,NA,AWNVREDGELF
TRBV7-9,10,TRBJ1-6,NA,SSSLALGSLH
TRBV2,13,TRBJ1-5,NA,ASSEADGQVQPQH
TRBV12-5,13,TRBJ1-1,NA,ASGQSWGMNTEAF
TRBV7-2,14,TRBJ2-3,NA,ASSLVGPSGLDTQY
TRBV6-7,13,TRBJ2-5,NA,ASSYGTAGQETQY
TRBV4-1,14,TRBJ2-3,NA,ASSRILAGVVDTQY
TRBV14,15,TRBJ1-1,NA,ASSPPGQGLANTEAF
TRBV28,12,TRBJ1-2,NA,ASSSSGTGSGYT
TRBV6-1,11,TRBJ2-7,NA,ASSEAGGTEQY
TRBV5-6,11,TRBJ2-2,NA,ASSSGTGWELF
TRBV6-4,17,TRBJ1-1,once,ASRAPLRVVDRALCRAF
TRBV5-1,13,TRBJ2-2,NA,ASTPHQIVTGELF
TRBV19,14,TRBJ2-1,once,ASSIDGSSSYNEQF
TRBV27,12,TRBJ2-7,NA,ASSRASEVGEQY
TRBV19,14,TRBJ1-4,NA,ASSIIGGARREKLF
TRBV5-1,9,TRBJ2-1,NA,ASSEYNEQF
TRBV27,13,TRBJ1-6,NA,ASSYEDRPNSPLH
TRBV30,14,TRBJ1-6,NA,ACHPDYRPHASPLH